The text below deals with one T cell receptor (beta chain). No cognate antigen has been identified for it. Per-nucleotide qualities are absent, and no much larger clonotype sits a single base away. This sample was included in a study of persistence of HIV-infected CD4 T cells (TCRdb year 2020). General notes on the study: The study isolated CMV- and HIV-1 Gag-responding CD4+ T cells from ART-treated individuals to examine antigen-driven clonal expansion of HIV-1-infected cells. Peripheral blood samples of up to roughly 180 mL were taken at multiple time points, with the exception of a couple of participants who underwent leukapheresis at a single time point. TCRbeta sequencing assessed the clonality of all cells in each sorted population, while proviral sequencing assessed the clonality of infected cells. The median time participants had been on suppressive ART was 7 to 9 years. The TCR cluster analysis across participants included under ten participants for CMV and 6 or 7 participants for Gag.

As encoded in the germline V gene, CDR1 is SGHRS while CDR2 is YFSETQ. The germline V end is reduced by 2 bases and the J end by 3 bases; junction bases left unmatched: 1. Its CDR3 holds 14 amino acids, cysteine through phenylalanine. Solely the CDR3 DNA is kept, with 42 bases framed from the first base. Points the paper makes about the study in general: The study involved few individuals and tested only a limited range of antigens. Significantly lower TCRbeta richness was observed in CMV- and Gag-responding cells than in anti-CD3/anti-CD28-responding cells, and higher oligoclonality was observed in CMV-responding cells than in CD3/CD28-stimulated and Gag-responding cells. A correlation was observed between TCR oligoclonality and proviral oligoclonality within the same sorted populations. Antigen-responding cells were enriched for degenerate expanded CDR3beta sequences, which suggests convergent selection of CD4+ responses to CMV and Gag. Restriction of bulk TCR analyses to the rare CMV-responding cells that actually carried HIV-1 proviruses was not possible.

TCRbeta repertoires were sequenced from genomic DNA with the immunoSEQ hsTCRB assay version 4 in survey mode. For TCRbeta sequencing, genomic DNA was diluted to about 10 ng/uL, with up to about 1 ug used per sample. On the study's bioinformatics: ImmunoSeq Analyzer 3.0 was used for analysis of TCRbeta data, and diversity was computed on productive nucleotide rearrangements. Using the Immunarch R package, lower-bound TCR diversity was estimated with the improved Chao index and clonality was estimated with the Gini coefficient. Nucleotide rearrangements that differed but encoded the same CDR3beta amino acid sequence were counted as separate clonotypes. Differential abundance analysis identified TCRbeta sequences significantly enriched in antigen-responding cells relative to anti-CD3/anti-CD28-activated cells. GLIPH2 clustered TCRs by predicted peptide-MHC specificity, both within individual participants and across merged participant data sets. TCRdb carries this immuneACCESS record with in-frame sequences only. Its versions omit some clonotypes, under half of them owing to an unresolved V gene in the studies checked, with the rest unexplained. Clonal size and the V and J genes are those of that table, whereas D and trimming came from the DNA. Here the sample has fewer than 30,000 clones; around 80% occur a single time. The top ten clonotypes cover 4% to 5% of the sample.

The sample's treatment or condition, from its label and the paper: suppressive antiretroviral therapy. Lysates of CMV-infected fibroblasts at 10 ug/mL were used to stimulate the cells. Nonresponding CD40L-negative CD69-negative CD45RO-high memory CD4+ T cells were sorted as memory populations depleted of antigen-responding cells. Participants were HIV-1-infected adults who started suppressive ART during chronic infection. Plasma HIV-1 RNA had been undetectable (below 50 copies/mL) in participants for at least 4 years. To be included, a participant needed positive CMV serology and a CD4+ T cell count above 400 cells/uL. Before stimulation, PBMCs were isolated using density centrifugation and then depleted of CD8+ T cells. Stimulation of CD8-depleted PBMCs was carried out for around 19 hours with anti-CD28/CD49d costimulation, CD40-blocking antibody and enfuvirtide, to prevent new infections. Cells were sorted on a Beckman Coulter MoFlo Legacy or XDP sorter, with propidium iodide excluding dead cells. Genomic DNA was extracted using the QIAamp DNA Mini Kit for samples with more than one million cells and using the Quick-DNA Microprep Kit for all other samples.

The receptor was derived from an adult man with HIV who was CMV-seropositive. The sequences come from CD4+ T cells sorted from PBMCs after roughly 17-hour stimulation, collected from a patient who received antiretroviral therapy. The meaning of the sample's cell subset or site label: CD40L-CD69- CD45RO-high memory CD4 T cells not responding to CMV lysate. Here the chain combines TRBV5-1 and TRBJ2-7, with TRBD2 matching 11 junction bases. The CDR3 in this case is CASSFTSGGYEQYF. The sequence in DNA is TGCGCCAGCAGCTTTACTAGCGGGGGCTACGAGCAGTACTTC.